This passage covers 18 T cell receptor beta chains from one sample sequenced in a study of radiotherapy plus CTLA-4 blockade in lung cancer. Method: immunoSEQ multiplex PCR; TCRdb's copy keeps in-frame clones and lacks some. The sample contains approximately 52,000 clones, 77% of which appear only once. Here the sequenced sample was peripheral blood, taken from a patient treated with radiotherapy plus ipilimumab. Receptors were obtained from a human donor with non-small cell lung cancer whose response to radiotherapy plus ipilimumab could not be evaluated.

V usage is TRBV5-1 and J usage is TRBJ2-2; a weak D match, TRBD2 (5 bases). Germline loops: CDR1 SGHRS, CDR2 YFSETQ. With 0 bases removed from V and 2 bases from J, the gap between germline ends came to 8 bases. The CDR3 sequence is 15 residues long. The CDR3 loop is CASSLVEVNTGELFF. CDR3 DNA sequence: TGCGCCAGCAGCTTGGTGGAGGTCAACACCGGGGAGCTGTTTTTT. The full variable domain, rest sourced from reference TRBV5-1 and TRBJ2-2, is KAGVTQTPRYLIKTRGQQVTLSCSPISGHRSVSWYQQTPGQGLQFLFEYFSETQRNKGNFPGRFSGRQFSNSRSEMNVSTLELGDSALYLCASSLVEVNTGELFFGEGSRLTVL.

The CDR3 bases are TGTGCCAGCAATTCGCGGGGGCCCACAGATACGCAGTATTTT. Amino acid sequence: CASNSRGPTDTQYF. The chain employs TRBV9 and TRBJ2-3, with D possibly TRBD2 on 7 matching bases. Per the germline V gene, CDR1 is SGDLS and CDR2 is YYNGEE. CDR3 length: 14 residues. Trimming pared 6 bases from V and 2 bases from J, leaving 13 bases between.

This rearrangement joins TRBV29-1 to TRBJ1-1; 10 nucleotides match TRBD1. The ends lost 2 bases at V and 5 bases at J; junction bases unmatched: 8. The V gene's germline CDR1 is SQVTM and CDR2 ANQGSEA. This CDR3 is 15 amino acids long. The CDR3 nucleotides are TGCAGCGTTGAACGCGACAGGGGGCCGAGAACTGAAGCTTTCTTT. Residues: CSVERDRGPRTEAFF.

The chain recombines TRBV19 with TRBJ2-1, with 10 bases aligning to TRBD2. Trimming took 2 bases from V and 7 from J; bases not matched to a gene: 5. The germline CDR1 and CDR2 sequences are LNHDA and SQIVND (reference sequence). CDR3 length: 15 amino acids. DNA for the CDR3: TGTGCCAGTAGTATACTAGCGGGAGCTGAAAATGAGCAGTTCTTC. Protein product: CASSILAGAENEQFF.

The chain has TRBV2 and TRBJ1-2; D perhaps matches TRBD1 (6 bases). Between the trimmed V and J ends, which lost 6 bases and 4 bases, there was a span of 12 bases. There are 13 residues in the CDR3. From germline, CDR1 is SNHLY and CDR2 FYNNEI. The CDR3 nucleotides are TGTGCCAGCAGGCAGGGGACGGGCTATGGCTACACCTTC. As protein: CASRQGTGYGYTF.

Written as DNA, the CDR3 is TGCGCCAGCAGCTCGGGACGGGGGCAGCCCCAGCATTTT. This gives the protein CASSSGRGQPQHF. This rearrangement joins TRBV5-1 to TRBJ1-5; a possible D gene is TRBD1 (5 bases). Trimming stripped 3 bases from V and 7 bases from J, with 11 bases between. The CDR3 has 13 residues. Germline V gene lookup returns CDR1 SGHRS and CDR2 YFSETQ. The full variable domain, rest sourced from reference TRBV5-1 and TRBJ1-5, is KAGVTQTPRYLIKTRGQQVTLSCSPISGHRSVSWYQQTPGQGLQFLFEYFSETQRNKGNFPGRFSGRQFSNSRSEMNVSTLELGDSALYLCASSSGRGQPQHFGDGTRLSIL.

This chain connects TRBV5-1 to TRBJ2-2, with 8 positions matching TRBD1. CDR1 is SGHRS and CDR2 is YFSETQ in the germline V gene. The CDR3 length is 14 residues. The trim removed 3 bases at V and 4 bases at J, leaving 2 bases unmatched. The chain's CDR3 is CASSSGQGTGELFF. CDR3 DNA: TGCGCCAGCAGCTCTGGACAGGGCACCGGGGAGCTGTTTTTT.

J is TRBJ2-3 and V is TRBV5-1, with TRBD1 identical over 10 bases. CDR1 is SGHRS and CDR2 is YFSETQ in the germline V gene. The CDR3 is 15 amino acids. The V gene end was trimmed by 3 bases and the J gene end by 6 bases; junction bases not matched to a gene: 7. The CDR3 protein is CASSSTGGREDTQYF. CDR3 nucleotide sequence: TGCGCCAGCAGCTCGACAGGGGGCCGGGAGGATACGCAGTATTTT.

The rearrangement joins TRBV5-1 to TRBJ2-7, with 9 bases fitting TRBD1. CDR1 is SGHRS, CDR2 YFSETQ, per germline. The CDR3 runs to 14 residues. After removal of 2 bases from V and 5 bases from J, the junction contained 5 bases not matched to a gene. CDR3 sequence (DNA): TGCGCCAGCAGCTTACAGGGGGCGAGAAACGAGCAGTACTTC. This codes for CASSLQGARNEQYF. Full variable domain (missing parts from reference TRBV5-1 and TRBJ2-7): KAGVTQTPRYLIKTRGQQVTLSCSPISGHRSVSWYQQTPGQGLQFLFEYFSETQRNKGNFPGRFSGRQFSNSRSEMNVSTLELGDSALYLCASSLQGARNEQYFGPGTRLTVT.

The rearrangement links TRBV6-4 to TRBJ2-7; D may be TRBD1 (5 bases). Deletions cut 3 bases from V and 3 bases from J, with 6 bases between. From germline, CDR1 is MRHNA and CDR2 SNTAGT. The CDR3 sequence is 12 residues long. CDR3 coding DNA: TGTGCCAGCAGTGAAGGACACTACGAGCAGTACTTC. This translates into CASSEGHYEQYF.

V gene TRBV7-9 combines with J gene TRBJ1-1, with D maybe TRBD1 (6 bases). Germline CDR1 and CDR2: SEHNR and FQNEAQ (reference sequence). The V end was cut by 5 bases, the J end by 2 bases, with 15 bases between. The CDR3 is made up of 15 amino acids. The CDR3 protein is CASSAVGGGNTEAFF. CDR3 coding DNA: TGTGCCAGCAGCGCCGTTGGGGGGGGCAACACTGAAGCTTTCTTT.

The CDR3 spells CASSPGGLAGGDTGELFF. DNA for the CDR3: TGTGCCAGCAGCCCGGGGGGCCTAGCGGGAGGTGACACCGGGGAGCTGTTTTTT. The chain has TRBV5-6 and TRBJ2-2, with 11 nucleotides matching TRBD2. This CDR3 region has 18 residues. Trimming took 4 bases from V and 3 from J; bases not matched to a gene: 11. Germline V gene data show CDR1 as SGHDT and CDR2 as YYEEEE.

V and J are TRBV15 and TRBJ1-2; TRBD1 aligns across 8 bases. The CDR3 length is 15 residues. After removal of 0 bases from V and 4 bases from J, the junction contained 4 bases not matched to a gene. CDR1 and CDR2 (germline): LNHNV, YYDKDF (reference sequence). Here the CDR3 DNA reads TGTGCCACCAGCAGAGAAACAGGGGGAGTCTATGGCTACACCTTC. Translation gives CATSRETGGVYGYTF.

V gene TRBV5-1 combines with J gene TRBJ2-5, with D possibly being TRBD1 (6 bases). CDR3 length: 15 amino acids. V was cut by 9 bases and J by 2 bases, with 20 bases left in between. Germline CDR1 and CDR2: SGHRS and YFSETQ. CDR3 sequence (DNA): TGCGCCACCAGGGACATACCTGGTGATCAAGAGACCCAGTACTTC. Its protein is CATRDIPGDQETQYF.

V and J are TRBV5-6 and TRBJ1-1; D is unresolved. The V end was cut by 0 bases, the J end by 7 bases, with 13 bases between. This CDR3 is built from 14 residues. Looked up from germline, CDR1 is SGHDT and CDR2 is YYEEEE. The CDR3, as DNA: TGTGCCAGCAGCTTGGAAACCCCCGGCGGTGAAGCTTTCTTT. It specifies CASSLETPGGEAFF.

The sample holds one count of this clone. The chain is built from TRBV11-2 and TRBJ2-7, with 8 bases identical to TRBD1. The CDR3 runs 16 residues. The germline CDR1 and CDR2 sequences are SGHAT and FQNNGV. The trim removed 0 bases at V and 3 bases at J, leaving 7 bases unmatched. The CDR3 is CASSLDGRGRFYEQYF. DNA for the CDR3: TGTGCCAGCAGCTTAGATGGCAGGGGGCGTTTCTACGAGCAGTACTTC.

The chain recombines TRBV2 with TRBJ2-2; D perhaps matches TRBD1 (6 bases). Germline V CDR1 and CDR2: SNHLY, FYNNEI. V lost 9 bases to trimming and J lost 0 bases, with 17 bases between them. The CDR3 spans 16 residues. CDR3 loop: CARQGIPYANTGELFF. CDR3 in DNA: TGTGCCAGGCAGGGGATCCCGTATGCGAACACCGGGGAGCTGTTTTTT. The full variable domain, in which reference TRBV2 and TRBJ2-2 provide the parts outside the CDR3, is EPEVTQTPSHQVTQMGQEVILRCVPISNHLYFYWYRQILGQKVEFLVSFYNNEISEKSEIFDDQFSVERPDGSNFTLKIRSTKLEDSAMYFCARQGIPYANTGELFFGEGSRLTVL.

The genes are TRBV28 and TRBJ2-7; TRBD1 might be the D (6 bases). CDR3 length: 15 residues. Germline V gene sequence: CDR1 MDHEN, CDR2 SYDVKM. V lost 3 bases and J lost 3, with 15 bases in between. In nucleotides, the CDR3 is TGTGCCAGCAGTTTTCAAGCAGGGGCGAACTACGAGCAGTACTTC. Translation gives CASSFQAGANYEQYF.